Listed here are 30 T cell receptor beta chains from one sample, sequenced in a study of T cells after yellow fever vaccination. TCRdb recomputed calls from the 5' RACE reads with MiXCR, one row per CDR3 protein. In the table there are about 99,000 distinct CDR3 sequences, roughly 6% of which are singletons. Sequenced material: CD8+ T cells sorted from PBMCs, taken 10 days after the yellow fever booster vaccination. These receptors came from a man younger than 35 who received the YFV17D yellow fever vaccine.

This clonotype was picked up a small number of times. This rearrangement joins TRBV5-6 to TRBJ2-7, with 7 positions matching TRBD1. CDR3 length: 12 amino acids. V lost 7 bases, J lost 3 bases, and 4 bases stayed unmatched. CDR1 is SGHDT and CDR2 is YYEEEE in the germline V gene. CDR3 DNA sequence: TGTGCCAGCGGGACAGCCGGCTACGAGCAGTACTTC. Translating it yields CASGTAGYEQYF.

This clonotype appeared many times. The V and J genes are TRBV10-3 and TRBJ2-1; TRBD2 aligns across 7 bases. The V gene end was trimmed by 6 bases and the J gene end by 10 bases; junction bases not matched to a gene: 9. This CDR3 is built from 13 residues. Germline V gene lookup returns CDR1 ENHRY and CDR2 SYGVKD. DNA of the CDR3: TGTGCCATCAGCGGGGGGACGGTCCTCGAGCAGTTCTTC. Its translation is CAISGGTVLEQFF.

This chain joins TRBV12-3 or TRBV12-4 and TRBJ2-7; 10 nucleotides line up with TRBD1. The CDR3 covers 14 residues. V trimming: 5 bases; J trimming: 7 bases; junction bases outside the gene matches: 8. The CDR3 DNA is TGTGCCAGCAGTCGAGGGACAGGGGCCCTGGAGCAGTACTTC. This gives the protein CASSRGTGALEQYF.

This clonotype occurred a few times. This chain connects TRBV5-1 to TRBJ1-4; no definite D call. Trimming took 3 bases from V and 7 from J, leaving 19 bases between them. Germline CDR1 and CDR2: SGHRS and YFSETQ. CDR3 length equals 16 residues. As DNA, the CDR3 is TGCGCCAGCAGCTCCGGGCGGGAGGGCAGGAGTGAAAAACTGTTTTTT. This sequence encodes CASSSGREGRSEKLFF.

This clonotype appeared many times. The chain carries TRBV5-1 and TRBJ1-1; D is undetermined. The CDR3 spans 13 residues. Trimming removed 0 bases at V and 1 base at J, with 4 bases between. Looked up from germline, CDR1 is SGHRS and CDR2 is YFSETQ. CDR3 in amino acids: CASSLEGNTEAFF. The CDR3 bases are TGCGCCAGCAGCTTGGAGGGGAACACTGAAGCTTTCTTT. Based on the CDR3 plus reference TRBV5-1 and TRBJ1-1, the full variable domain is KAGVTQTPRYLIKTRGQQVTLSCSPISGHRSVSWYQQTPGQGLQFLFEYFSETQRNKGNFPGRFSGRQFSNSRSEMNVSTLELGDSALYLCASSLEGNTEAFFGQGTRLTVV.

The table lists this clonotype with many counts. This sequence joins TRBV24-1 and TRBJ2-3; D possibly corresponds to TRBD1 (5 bases). Germline V gene lookup returns CDR1 KGHDR and CDR2 SFDVKD. V was clipped by 2 bases and J by 5 bases, with 19 bases between them. This CDR3 comprises 17 residues. In DNA form, the CDR3 reads TGTGCCACCAGTGATTGGAGCACCAAGGGGTTTAGAGATACGCAGTATTTT. It yields the protein CATSDWSTKGFRDTQYF.

This clonotype was recorded at least ten times. The chain uses TRBV7-9 and TRBJ2-3, with a possible D match to TRBD2 (5 bases). CDR3 length: 14 amino acids. Trimming shortened V by 8 bases and J by 2 bases, and 14 bases separated the two germline ends. Germline-derived CDR1 and CDR2 are SEHNR and FQNEAQ (reference sequence). The CDR3 reads CASPRPGFTDTQYF. The CDR3 region has the DNA TGTGCCAGCCCAAGGCCGGGGTTCACAGATACGCAGTATTTT.

The chain uses TRBV7-9 and TRBJ1-3; possible D gene TRBD1, 5 bases. Trimming left V 4 bases short and J 0 bases short, with 16 bases between. Germline-derived CDR1 and CDR2 are SEHNR and FQNEAQ (reference sequence). CDR3 length: 17 amino acids. The CDR3 DNA reads as TGTGCCAGCAGCTACCCCTCTCAGGGCTCCTCTGGAAACACCATATATTTT. Translation: CASSYPSQGSSGNTIYF. Full variable domain (outside the CDR3, taken from reference TRBV7-9 and TRBJ1-3): DTGVSQNPRHKITKRGQNVTFRCDPISEHNRLYWYRQTLGQGPEFLTYFQNEAQLEKSRLLSDRFSAERPKGSFSTLEIQRTEQGDSAMYLCASSYPSQGSSGNTIYFGEGSWLTVV.

This clonotype was recorded a few times. The chain's CDR3 is CASSHGPGSNQPQHF. In DNA, the CDR3 is TGTGCCAGCAGCCATGGTCCGGGTAGCAATCAGCCCCAGCATTTT. This sequence joins TRBV3-1 and TRBJ1-5, with D unresolved. The CDR3 covers 15 residues. Trimming took off 3 bases at V and 0 bases at J, with 9 bases between the two ends. CDR1 and CDR2 from the germline V gene are LGHDT and YNNKEL (reference sequence).

This clonotype was counted between two and nine times. CDR3 region: CATSLEGSNQPQHF. In DNA form, the CDR3 reads TGTGCCACCAGCTTGGAGGGAAGCAATCAGCCCCAGCATTTT. The rearrangement links TRBV15 to TRBJ1-5; no firm D call. The CDR3 has 14 amino acids. The germline V and J ends were trimmed by 5 bases and 1 base, with 9 bases remaining between them. The germline gives CDR1 LNHNV, CDR2 YYDKDF (reference sequence).

This clonotype was seen ten or more times. The chain uses TRBV6-4 and TRBJ2-2; the D gene is possibly TRBD1 (5 bases). The germline V gene encodes CDR1 MRHNA and CDR2 SNTAGT. This CDR3 region has 16 residues. V was shortened by 4 bases and J by 4 bases, with 16 bases between the two germline ends. The CDR3 reads CASSVSTQGGTGELFF. The CDR3 DNA reads TGTGCCAGCAGTGTATCCACCCAGGGCGGCACCGGGGAGCTGTTTTTT.

This clonotype was seen a handful of times. The chain has TRBV4-1 and TRBJ2-3, with D hard to call. CDR3 length: 14 amino acids. V lost 0 bases, J lost 5 bases, and 9 bases lay in between. Germline CDR1 MGHRA, CDR2 YSYEKL. Written as DNA, the CDR3 is TGCGCCAGCAGCCAAGATCTTCTAGGAGATACGCAGTATTTT. Translating it yields CASSQDLLGDTQYF.

The sample holds a few counts of this clonotype. The chain uses TRBV6-2 or TRBV6-3 and TRBJ2-3, with D maybe TRBD1 (5 bases). Between the trimmed V and J ends, which lost 10 bases and 3 bases, there was a span of 17 bases. This CDR3 comprises 14 residues. Per germline, CDR1 MNHEY and CDR2 SVGEGT. The chain's CDR3 is CATLQADGTDTQYF. Written as DNA, the CDR3 is TGTGCCACGTTACAGGCTGACGGGACAGATACGCAGTATTTT.

The chain joins TRBV4-3 to TRBJ2-2; no clear D gene. Per the germline V gene, CDR1 is LGHNA and CDR2 is YSLEER. The V end was cut by 2 bases, the J end by 7 bases, with 2 bases between. The CDR3 sequence is 11 residues long. The CDR3 nucleotides are TGCGCCAGCAGCCAAAACGGGGAGCTGTTTTTT. This codes for CASSQNGELFF.

The DNA of the CDR3 is TGTGCCAGCAGCTTAGTAGGAGGGGTTGGCAATCAGCCCCAGCATTTT. It is translated as CASSLVGGVGNQPQHF. V usage is TRBV7-9 and J usage is TRBJ1-5; tentative D call: TRBD1 (5 bases). Between the trimmed V and J ends, which lost 1 base and 2 bases, there was a span of 12 bases. The CDR3 sequence is 16 residues long. Germline V gene data show CDR1 as SEHNR and CDR2 as FQNEAQ (reference sequence).

The chain couples TRBV4-1 to TRBJ1-4; D is undetermined. The ends were cut back, 3 bases at V and 5 bases at J, with 4 bases in the middle. The CDR3 covers 12 residues. CDR1 is MGHRA, CDR2 YSYEKL, per germline. DNA for the CDR3: TGCGCCAGCAGCCACAGGAATGAAAAACTGTTTTTT. This gives the protein CASSHRNEKLFF.

The chain combines TRBV15 with TRBJ2-7; either TRBD1 or TRBD2 may fit D (6 bases each). The CDR3 length is 16 residues. Germline CDR1 and CDR2: LNHNV and YYDKDF (reference sequence). Trimming left V 3 bases short and J 2 bases short, with 17 bases between. CDR3 region: CATSRLGGRMPYEQYF. The CDR3 DNA reads as TGTGCCACCAGCAGGCTGGGGGGCAGAATGCCCTACGAGCAGTACTTC.

This clonotype came up a few times. The genes are TRBV7-8 and TRBJ1-1; D is unresolved. The CDR3 runs to 15 residues. CDR1 SGHVS and CDR2 FQNEAQ come from the germline V gene. V was clipped by 2 bases and J by 1 base, with 11 bases between them. The CDR3, as DNA: TGTGCCAGCAGCTTATTTGAAGGAGCGAACACTGAAGCTTTCTTT. Translated, it gives CASSLFEGANTEAFF.

The V gene is TRBV6-1, the J gene TRBJ2-7; D uncertain. The CDR3 length is 11 residues. Trimming removed 0 bases from V and 7 bases from J, with 4 bases in between. CDR1 MNHNS and CDR2 SASEGT come from the germline V gene. CDR3 nucleotides: TGTGCCAGCAGTGAAGCGAAGGAGCAGTACTTC. The encoded protein is CASSEAKEQYF.

This clonotype was observed a handful of times. The genes are TRBV5-1 and TRBJ2-3; perhaps TRBD1 as D (6 bases). Germline V CDR1 and CDR2: SGHRS, YFSETQ. CDR3 length equals 16 residues. V shed 1 base and J shed 1 base, with 13 bases lying between them. CDR3 loop: CASSLSSRTGTDTQYF. CDR3 coding DNA: TGCGCCAGCAGCTTGTCTTCAAGGACAGGCACAGATACGCAGTATTTT.

The chain links TRBV10-3 to TRBJ1-1; 11 bases are a match to TRBD1. The V gene end was trimmed by 10 bases and the J gene end by 0 bases; junction bases not matched to a gene: 4. In germline, CDR1 is ENHRY, CDR2 SYGVKD. The CDR3 length is 14 residues. In DNA, the CDR3 is TGTGCCACACGGACAGGGGGCATGAACACTGAAGCTTTCTTT. This encodes CATRTGGMNTEAFF.

This clonotype was seen only a few times. The chain joins TRBV7-9 to TRBJ2-1; D is perhaps TRBD1 (5 bases). Germline V gene lookup returns CDR1 SEHNR and CDR2 FQNEAQ (reference sequence). The CDR3 runs to 16 residues. The V gene lost 5 bases and the J gene lost 6 bases, with 20 bases spanning the gap. The CDR3 DNA sequence: TGTGCCAGCAGCATTCAGCAGGGCCTACAACGCAATGAGCAGTTCTTC. Translating gives CASSIQQGLQRNEQFF.

The V and J genes are TRBV12-3 or TRBV12-4 and TRBJ1-2, with 7 bases identical to TRBD1. The V segment lost 5 bases and the J segment 6 bases; nucleotides outside the gene matches: 9. This CDR3 contains 14 residues. CDR3 nucleotide sequence: TGTGCCAGCAGTCAAACAGGGGATGGCGATGGCTACACCTTC. Protein sequence: CASSQTGDGDGYTF.

This clonotype has just a few counts. The chain links TRBV6-1 to TRBJ1-1; tentative D call: TRBD1 (5 bases). Trimming left V 6 bases short and J 3 bases short, with 17 bases between. Germline CDR1 reads MNHNS; CDR2 reads SASEGT. The CDR3 contains 15 residues. CDR3 sequence (DNA): TGTGCCAGCAGGATTGTCTGGGGCGGGGACACTGAAGCTTTCTTT. It is translated as CASRIVWGGDTEAFF.

This clonotype has just a few counts. The chain carries TRBV20-1 and TRBJ1-2, with 10 bases lining up with TRBD1. V lost 3 bases, J lost 7 bases, and 14 bases stayed unmatched. CDR3 length: 16 residues. Germline V gene data show CDR1 as DFQATT and CDR2 as SNEGSKA (reference sequence). The CDR3 DNA is TGCAGTGCTAGCCTCACCGCCGAGACAGGGGGCCTTGGCTACACCTTC. Translated, it gives CSASLTAETGGLGYTF.

CDR3 DNA: TGTGCCTGGAACGCGGGGGCCTACGAGCAGTACTTC. This codes for CAWNAGAYEQYF. The V gene is TRBV30, the J gene TRBJ2-7, with TRBD2 identical over 7 bases. Trimming at V came to 4 bases and at J to 2 bases, leaving 2 bases not matched to a gene. Germline lookup yields CDR1 GTSNPN and CDR2 SVGIG (reference sequence). This CDR3 contains 12 residues.

Concerning this clonotype itself: A much larger clone lies a single base off, so this may be a read error. The V and J genes are TRBV12-3 or TRBV12-4 and TRBJ2-5; D remains ambiguous. Trimming removed 6 bases at V and 7 bases at J, with 15 bases between. The CDR3 has 13 amino acids. The chain's CDR3 is CASRGIGEVTQYF. DNA for the CDR3: TGTGCCAGCAGGGGGATAGGAGAAGTGACCCAGTACTTC.

This clonotype was counted only a few times. This rearrangement joins TRBV6-1 to TRBJ2-7; 9 positions agree with TRBD1. The CDR3 sequence is 15 residues long. J lost 3 bases, V lost 5 bases, and 8 bases had no gene match. The germline CDR1 and CDR2 sequences are MNHNS and SASEGT. The CDR3 protein is CASSPGTGSHYEQYV. The CDR3 nucleotides read TGTGCCAGCAGTCCAGGGACAGGGTCCCACTACGAGCAGTACGTC.

There are a few counts of this clonotype. V usage is TRBV4-3 and J usage is TRBJ2-2, with 11 bases that match TRBD2. CDR3 size: 15 residues. Germline lookup yields CDR1 LGHNA and CDR2 YSLEER. With V trimmed by 2 bases and J by 5 bases, 1 base remained unmatched. As DNA, the CDR3 is TGCGCCAGCAGCCAATTAGCGGGGGGGACCGGGGAGCTGTTTTTT. Its translation is CASSQLAGGTGELFF.

The V gene is TRBV14, the J gene TRBJ1-1; the D is unclear. Trimming took 1 base from V and 1 from J, leaving 10 bases between them. The CDR3 is 15 amino acids. Germline values: CDR1 SGHDN, CDR2 FVKESK. The CDR3 nucleotides are TGTGCCAGCAGCCAAGTCCCAGACACGAACACTGAAGCTTTCTTT. Translation: CASSQVPDTNTEAFF.